This is a list of T cell receptor beta chains from one sample in a study of patients and donors after allogeneic stem cell transplantation. TCRdb recomputed calls from the RT-PCR reads with MiXCR, one row per CDR3 protein. The repertoire holds some 160,000 distinct CDR3 sequences, with more than 20% as singletons. Sample: blood, either unsorted or a sorted T cell fraction (not recorded which). The receptors stem from a human donor who was either an allogeneic HSCT recipient or a stem cell or donor lymphocyte infusion donor (not recorded which). It is not recorded whose cells these are; they may come from a transplant donor. CDR3s include the opening cysteine and the closing phenylalanine or tryptophan. A D gene is named only where the DNA matches it firmly. Size tells how often a clone was seen (once, few, many) or the class of an expanded clone, and some rows leave it out.

D gene: -; V gene: TRBV24-1; J gene: TRBJ1-1; clone size: -; CDR3 length: 11; CDR3 protein: CATSDLQGAFF; CDR3 DNA: TGTGCCACCAGTGATTTGCAGGGAGCTTTCTTT
D gene: -; V gene: TRBV20-1; J gene: TRBJ1-1; clone size: -; CDR3 length: 14; CDR3 protein: CSARNRVKSTEAFF; CDR3 DNA: TGCAGTGCTAGAAACAGGGTTAAGAGCACTGAAGCTTTCTTT
D gene: -; V gene: TRBV24-1; J gene: TRBJ1-4; clone size: few; CDR3 length: 14; CDR3 protein: CATSSGEPNEKLFF; CDR3 DNA: TGTGCCACCAGTTCCGGGGAGCCTAATGAAAAACTGTTTTTT
D gene: -; V gene: TRBV13; J gene: TRBJ2-3; clone size: few; CDR3 length: 14; CDR3 protein: CASSLAGTTDTQYF; CDR3 DNA: TGTGCCAGCAGCTTAGCGGGGACAACAGATACGCAGTATTTT
D gene: -; V gene: TRBV6-5; J gene: TRBJ2-3; clone size: -; CDR3 length: 15; CDR3 protein: CASSHSPRSTDTQYF; CDR3 DNA: TGTGCCAGCAGCCACTCCCCACGGAGCACAGATACGCAGTATTTT
D gene: -; V gene: TRBV7-9; J gene: TRBJ1-1; clone size: -; CDR3 length: 15; CDR3 protein: CASSLGWDDDTEAFF; CDR3 DNA: TGTGCCAGCAGCTTAGGGTGGGACGATGACACTGAAGCTTTCTTT
D gene: TRBD1; V gene: TRBV5-1; J gene: TRBJ2-1; clone size: once; CDR3 length: 15; CDR3 protein: CASSNRQGADHEQFF; CDR3 DNA: TGCGCCAGCAGCAACCGACAGGGGGCGGATCATGAGCAGTTCTTC
D gene: TRBD1; V gene: TRBV12-3/TRBV12-4; J gene: TRBJ1-5; clone size: few; CDR3 length: 16; CDR3 protein: CASSPQGQMSRQPQHF; CDR3 DNA: TGTGCCAGCAGTCCCCAGGGACAGATGTCCAGGCAGCCCCAGCATTTT
D gene: -; V gene: TRBV5-1; J gene: TRBJ2-1; clone size: few; CDR3 length: 15; CDR3 protein: CASSLKTNSYNEQFF; CDR3 DNA: TGCGCCAGCAGCTTGAAAACGAACTCCTACAATGAGCAGTTCTTC
D gene: -; V gene: TRBV10-3; J gene: TRBJ1-2; clone size: few; CDR3 length: 14; CDR3 protein: CAISEFRTEMGYTF; CDR3 DNA: TGTGCCATCAGTGAGTTTAGGACAGAAATGGGCTACACCTTC
D gene: -; V gene: TRBV12-3/TRBV12-4; J gene: TRBJ2-5; clone size: few; CDR3 length: 14; CDR3 protein: CASSLAGRQETQYF; CDR3 DNA: TGTGCCAGCAGTTTAGCCGGACGGCAAGAGACCCAGTACTTC
D gene: -; V gene: TRBV9; J gene: TRBJ2-2; clone size: -; CDR3 length: 13; CDR3 protein: CASSVNRAGELFF; CDR3 DNA: TGTGCCAGCAGCGTCAACAGGGCTGGGGAGCTGTTTTTT
D gene: -; V gene: TRBV6-5; J gene: TRBJ2-7; clone size: -; CDR3 length: 14; CDR3 protein: CASSYINLYSEQYF; CDR3 DNA: TGTGCCAGCAGTTACATAAATCTCTACAGCGAGCAGTACTTC
D gene: -; V gene: TRBV29-1; J gene: TRBJ2-3; clone size: -; CDR3 length: 11; CDR3 protein: CSVPRGYTQYF; CDR3 DNA: TGCAGCGTCCCCAGGGGATATACGCAGTATTTT
D gene: -; V gene: TRBV20-1; J gene: TRBJ2-7; clone size: -; CDR3 length: 13; CDR3 protein: CSATNRAIYEQYF; CDR3 DNA: TGCAGTGCGACCAACCGGGCCATATACGAGCAGTACTTC
D gene: TRBD1; V gene: TRBV20-1; J gene: TRBJ1-6; clone size: -; CDR3 length: 14; CDR3 protein: CSAEAGGRGSPLHF; CDR3 DNA: TGCAGTGCCGAGGCAGGGGGCCGTGGTTCACCCCTCCACTTT
D gene: -; V gene: TRBV29-1; J gene: TRBJ2-3; clone size: -; CDR3 length: 14; CDR3 protein: CSVESRLYSGTQYF; CDR3 DNA: TGCAGCGTTGAATCTAGGCTATACTCGGGTACGCAGTATTTT
D gene: -; V gene: TRBV12-3/TRBV12-4; J gene: TRBJ2-7; clone size: few; CDR3 length: 12; CDR3 protein: CASSFRVYEQYF; CDR3 DNA: TGTGCCAGCAGTTTCAGGGTCTACGAGCAGTACTTC
D gene: -; V gene: TRBV18; J gene: TRBJ1-1; clone size: -; CDR3 length: 10; CDR3 protein: CASSPSRAFF; CDR3 DNA: TGTGCCAGCTCACCGAGTCGGGCTTTCTTT
D gene: -; V gene: TRBV5-1; J gene: TRBJ2-1; clone size: -; CDR3 length: 14; CDR3 protein: CASSFGVSYNEQFF; CDR3 DNA: TGCGCCAGCAGCTTCGGGGTATCCTACAATGAGCAGTTCTTC
D gene: -; V gene: TRBV27; J gene: TRBJ1-5; clone size: few; CDR3 length: 15; CDR3 protein: CASSLGGPSNQPQHF; CDR3 DNA: TGTGCCAGCAGTTTAGGGGGACCGAGCAATCAGCCCCAGCATTTT
D gene: TRBD1; V gene: TRBV12-3/TRBV12-4; J gene: TRBJ1-2; clone size: many; CDR3 length: 12; CDR3 protein: CASSGTVYGYTF; CDR3 DNA: TGTGCCAGCAGCGGGACAGTCTATGGCTACACCTTC
D gene: -; V gene: TRBV7-2; J gene: TRBJ1-1; clone size: -; CDR3 length: 14; CDR3 protein: CASSSRGQGTEAFF; CDR3 DNA: TGTGCCAGCAGCTCACGGGGGCAGGGCACTGAAGCTTTCTTT
D gene: -; V gene: TRBV12-3/TRBV12-4; J gene: TRBJ2-7; clone size: few; CDR3 length: 11; CDR3 protein: CASSLGNAEYF; CDR3 DNA: TGTGCCAGCAGTTTAGGAAACGCGGAGTACTTC
D gene: -; V gene: TRBV29-1; J gene: TRBJ2-7; clone size: once; CDR3 length: 12; CDR3 protein: CTVVGVDYEQYF; CDR3 DNA: TGCACCGTAGTCGGAGTGGACTACGAGCAGTACTTC
D gene: -; V gene: TRBV12-3/TRBV12-4; J gene: TRBJ1-2; clone size: few; CDR3 length: 12; CDR3 protein: CASSNLGYGYTF; CDR3 DNA: TGTGCCAGCAGTAACCTGGGATATGGCTACACCTTC
D gene: -; V gene: TRBV20-1; J gene: TRBJ1-1; clone size: few; CDR3 length: 14; CDR3 protein: CSARETGLNTEAFF; CDR3 DNA: TGCAGTGCTAGAGAGACCGGATTGAACACTGAAGCTTTCTTT
D gene: -; V gene: TRBV6-5; J gene: TRBJ1-1; clone size: few; CDR3 length: 14; CDR3 protein: CASSYSWGPRGAFF; CDR3 DNA: TGTGCCAGCAGTTACTCTTGGGGGCCAAGGGGAGCTTTCTTT
D gene: -; V gene: TRBV29-1; J gene: TRBJ1-1; clone size: few; CDR3 length: 15; CDR3 protein: CSVEPPGPMNTEAFF; CDR3 DNA: TGCAGCGTTGAGCCCCCTGGCCCTATGAACACTGAAGCTTTCTTT
D gene: -; V gene: TRBV20-1; J gene: TRBJ1-5; clone size: -; CDR3 length: 15; CDR3 protein: CSAAQPGILDQPQHF; CDR3 DNA: TGCAGTGCCGCCCAGCCGGGTATTCTCGATCAGCCCCAGCATTTT
D gene: -; V gene: TRBV9; J gene: TRBJ1-2; clone size: few; CDR3 length: 13; CDR3 protein: CASSPWREGGYTF; CDR3 DNA: TGTGCCAGCAGCCCATGGCGGGAAGGCGGCTACACCTTC
D gene: -; V gene: TRBV5-6; J gene: TRBJ1-2; clone size: -; CDR3 length: 15; CDR3 protein: CASSPRTSGPYGYTF; CDR3 DNA: TGTGCCAGCAGCCCCCGGACATCCGGCCCCTATGGCTACACCTTC
D gene: -; V gene: TRBV12-3/TRBV12-4; J gene: TRBJ2-1; clone size: -; CDR3 length: 16; CDR3 protein: CASSLDTWSSYNEQFF; CDR3 DNA: TGTGCCAGCAGTTTGGATACCTGGAGCTCCTACAATGAGCAGTTCTTC
D gene: -; V gene: TRBV18; J gene: TRBJ1-2; clone size: -; CDR3 length: 13; CDR3 protein: CASSPLYKYGYTF; CDR3 DNA: TGTGCCAGCTCACCCCTCTACAAGTATGGCTACACCTTC
D gene: -; V gene: TRBV20-1; J gene: TRBJ2-7; clone size: -; CDR3 length: 13; CDR3 protein: CSASRDTSYEQYF; CDR3 DNA: TGCAGTGCTAGCCGGGACACCTCCTACGAGCAGTACTTC
D gene: TRBD1; V gene: TRBV2; J gene: TRBJ2-7; clone size: -; CDR3 length: 13; CDR3 protein: CASSGTGAYEQYF; CDR3 DNA: TGTGCCAGCAGCGGGACAGGAGCCTACGAGCAGTACTTC
D gene: TRBD1; V gene: TRBV12-3/TRBV12-4; J gene: TRBJ1-5; clone size: many; CDR3 length: 15; CDR3 protein: CASSPTGDSNQPQHF; CDR3 DNA: TGTGCCAGCAGTCCCACAGGGGATAGCAATCAGCCCCAGCATTTT
D gene: -; V gene: TRBV12-3/TRBV12-4; J gene: TRBJ1-2; clone size: few; CDR3 length: 15; CDR3 protein: CASHPNTGNNYGYTF; CDR3 DNA: TGTGCCAGCCACCCAAATACCGGCAATAACTATGGCTACACCTTC
D gene: -; V gene: TRBV7-2; J gene: TRBJ1-6; clone size: many; CDR3 length: 16; CDR3 protein: CASSLEGASYNSPLHF; CDR3 DNA: TGTGCCAGCAGCTTAGAGGGTGCTTCCTATAATTCACCCCTCCACTTT
D gene: TRBD2; V gene: TRBV6-2/TRBV6-3; J gene: TRBJ2-5; clone size: many; CDR3 length: 13; CDR3 protein: CASSSTSGTTQYF; CDR3 DNA: TGTGCCAGCAGTTCGACTAGCGGGACGACCCAGTACTTC
D gene: TRBD2; V gene: TRBV2; J gene: TRBJ2-1; clone size: -; CDR3 length: 16; CDR3 protein: CASSEMAGGFYNEQFF; CDR3 DNA: TGTGCCAGCAGTGAAATGGCGGGGGGTTTTTACAATGAGCAGTTCTTC
D gene: TRBD1; V gene: TRBV7-2; J gene: TRBJ1-3; clone size: many; CDR3 length: 17; CDR3 protein: CASSLGQGANSGNTIYF; CDR3 DNA: TGTGCCAGCAGCTTAGGACAGGGCGCTAACTCTGGAAACACCATATATTTT
D gene: TRBD1; V gene: TRBV20-1; J gene: TRBJ2-1; clone size: -; CDR3 length: 13; CDR3 protein: CSARTGFHNEQFF; CDR3 DNA: TGCAGTGCAAGGACAGGTTTTCACAATGAGCAGTTCTTC
D gene: -; V gene: TRBV2; J gene: TRBJ2-7; clone size: -; CDR3 length: 11; CDR3 protein: CASKVGYEQYF; CDR3 DNA: TGTGCCAGCAAGGTCGGGTACGAGCAGTACTTC
D gene: -; V gene: TRBV7-9; J gene: TRBJ1-3; clone size: few; CDR3 length: 19; CDR3 protein: CASSLGLWGNGSSGNTIYF; CDR3 DNA: TGTGCCAGCAGCTTAGGACTCTGGGGAAACGGGTCCTCTGGAAACACCATATATTTT
D gene: -; V gene: TRBV5-6; J gene: TRBJ1-1; clone size: -; CDR3 length: 15; CDR3 protein: CASSLGERLSTEAFF; CDR3 DNA: TGTGCCAGCAGCTTGGGGGAGAGATTGAGCACTGAAGCTTTCTTT
D gene: TRBD1; V gene: TRBV10-3; J gene: TRBJ2-7; clone size: -; CDR3 length: 16; CDR3 protein: CAISSPGQGYSYEQYF; CDR3 DNA: TGTGCCATCAGCAGCCCCGGACAGGGATACTCCTACGAGCAGTACTTC
D gene: TRBD2; V gene: TRBV30; J gene: TRBJ2-7; clone size: -; CDR3 length: 11; CDR3 protein: CAVGGYYEQYF; CDR3 DNA: TGTGCCGTGGGGGGGTACTACGAGCAGTACTTC
D gene: -; V gene: TRBV5-1; J gene: TRBJ1-1; clone size: -; CDR3 length: 15; CDR3 protein: CASSPPRDMNTEAFF; CDR3 DNA: TGCGCCAGCAGCCCCCCCAGGGACATGAACACTGAAGCTTTCTTT
D gene: -; V gene: TRBV5-8; J gene: TRBJ2-1; clone size: -; CDR3 length: 10; CDR3 protein: CASMGIRQFF; CDR3 DNA: TGTGCCAGCATGGGGATCCGCCAGTTCTTC
D gene: TRBD2; V gene: TRBV5-1; J gene: TRBJ2-3; clone size: -; CDR3 length: 20; CDR3 protein: CASSPRKSSGGTPSTDTQYF; CDR3 DNA: TGCGCCAGCAGCCCTCGGAAGTCTAGCGGGGGTACACCTAGCACAGATACGCAGTATTTT
D gene: -; V gene: TRBV20-1; J gene: TRBJ1-1; clone size: few; CDR3 length: 13; CDR3 protein: CSANLRDITEAFF; CDR3 DNA: TGCAGTGCCAACCTCCGGGACATCACTGAAGCTTTCTTT
D gene: -; V gene: TRBV20-1; J gene: TRBJ2-7; clone size: few; CDR3 length: 16; CDR3 protein: CSARKEDRRLYYEQYF; CDR3 DNA: TGCAGTGCTAGAAAGGAGGACCGCAGACTTTACTACGAGCAGTACTTC
D gene: -; V gene: TRBV14; J gene: TRBJ1-3; clone size: many; CDR3 length: 12; CDR3 protein: CASSQEGNTIYF; CDR3 DNA: TGTGCCAGCAGCCAAGAGGGAAACACCATATATTTT